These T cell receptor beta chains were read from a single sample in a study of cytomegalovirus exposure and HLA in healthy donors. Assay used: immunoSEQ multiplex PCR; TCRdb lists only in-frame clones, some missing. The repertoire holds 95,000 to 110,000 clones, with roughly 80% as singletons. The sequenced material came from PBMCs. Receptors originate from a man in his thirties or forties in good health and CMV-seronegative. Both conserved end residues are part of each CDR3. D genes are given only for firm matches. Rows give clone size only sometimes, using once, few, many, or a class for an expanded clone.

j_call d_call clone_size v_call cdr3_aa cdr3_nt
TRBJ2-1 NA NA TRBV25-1 CASRQGWNEQFF TGTGCCAGCAGGCAGGGGTGGAATGAGCAGTTCTTC
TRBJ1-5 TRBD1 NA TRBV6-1 CASRSGTVPDQPQHF TGTGCCAGCAGATCCGGGACAGTTCCAGATCAGCCCCAGCATTTT
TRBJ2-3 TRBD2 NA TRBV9 CASSSPTSEDTQYF TGTGCCAGCAGCTCCCCGACTAGCGAAGATACGCAGTATTTT
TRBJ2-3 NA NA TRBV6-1 CASSELTDTQYF TGTGCCAGCAGCGAACTCACAGATACGCAGTATTTT
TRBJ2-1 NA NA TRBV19 CASSMRGKDYNEQFF TGTGCCAGTAGTATGAGGGGGAAGGACTACAATGAGCAGTTCTTC
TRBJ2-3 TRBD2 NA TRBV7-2 CASSLIGGRARTDTQYF TGTGCCAGCAGCTTAATCGGCGGGAGGGCCCGTACAGATACGCAGTATTTT
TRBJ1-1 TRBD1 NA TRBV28 CASRTGNSDEAFF TGTGCCAGCAGGACAGGGAATTCCGATGAAGCTTTCTTT
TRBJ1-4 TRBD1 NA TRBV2 CASRGTGGIPTNEKLFF TGTGCCAGCAGGGGGACAGGGGGCATACCGACTAATGAAAAACTGTTTTTT
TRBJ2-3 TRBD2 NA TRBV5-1 CASSLAPSGDSTDTQYF TGCGCCAGCAGCTTGGCTCCTAGCGGGGATAGCACAGATACGCAGTATTTT
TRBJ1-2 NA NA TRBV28 CASSLVPPYYTF TGTGCCAGCAGTCTAGTTCCCCCGTACTACACCTTC
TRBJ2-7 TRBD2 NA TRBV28 CASRVGLAGAEQYF TGTGCCAGCAGGGTGGGACTAGCGGGGGCGGAGCAGTACTTC
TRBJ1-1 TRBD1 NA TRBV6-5 CASSEMTGGSEAFF TGTGCCAGCAGTGAGATGACAGGGGGCTCCGAAGCTTTCTTT
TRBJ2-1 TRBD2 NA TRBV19 CASSPAGGNEQFF TGTGCCAGTAGTCCAGCGGGGGGAAATGAGCAGTTCTTC
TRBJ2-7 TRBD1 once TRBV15 CATSLLQGNSYEQYF TGTGCCACCAGCCTTTTACAGGGGAACTCCTACGAGCAGTACTTC
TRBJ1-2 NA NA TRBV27 CASSDTGWGYTF TGTGCCAGCAGTGACACAGGGTGGGGCTACACCTTC
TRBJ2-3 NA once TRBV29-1 CSVEGQFTDTQYF TGCAGCGTTGAAGGGCAGTTCACAGATACGCAGTATTTT
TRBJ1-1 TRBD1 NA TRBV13 CASSQQGANTEAFF TGTGCCAGCAGCCAACAGGGGGCGAACACTGAAGCTTTCTTT
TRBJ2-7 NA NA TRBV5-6 CASSLDRYDYEQYF TGTGCCAGCAGCTTGGACAGGTACGACTACGAGCAGTACTTC
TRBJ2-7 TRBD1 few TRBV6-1 CASRTGGLREQYF TGTGCCAGCAGAACAGGGGGGCTGAGGGAGCAGTACTTC
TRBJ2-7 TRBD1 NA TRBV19 CASSFRDSAYEQYF TGTGCCAGTAGTTTCCGGGACAGTGCCTACGAGCAGTACTTC
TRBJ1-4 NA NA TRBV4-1 CASSPSAGETNEKLFF TGCGCCAGCAGCCCAAGCGCCGGGGAAACTAATGAAAAACTGTTTTTT
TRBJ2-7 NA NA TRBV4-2 CASSLSPGGPERSPYEQYF TGTGCCAGCAGCCTCTCTCCTGGCGGTCCCGAAAGGAGCCCTTACGAGCAGTACTTC
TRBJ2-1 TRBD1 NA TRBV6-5 CASRYRGTYNEQFF TGTGCCAGCAGGTACAGGGGCACCTACAATGAGCAGTTCTTC
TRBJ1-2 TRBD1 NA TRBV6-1 CASSLEDRVYGYTF TGTGCCAGCAGCTTAGAGGACAGGGTCTATGGCTACACCTTC
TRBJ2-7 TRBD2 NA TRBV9 CASSVGSGGAREQYF TGTGCCAGCAGCGTCGGTAGCGGGGGGGCGCGAGAGCAGTACTTC
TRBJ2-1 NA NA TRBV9 CASSRDYNEQFF TGTGCCAGCAGTCGAGACTACAATGAGCAGTTCTTC
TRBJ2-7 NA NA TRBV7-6 CASSSLPGDLEQYF TGTGCCAGCAGCTCACTTCCTGGGGACTTAGAGCAGTACTTC
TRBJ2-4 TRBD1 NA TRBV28 CASSLTGVAKNIQYF TGTGCCAGCAGTCTAACAGGGGTAGCCAAAAACATTCAGTACTTC
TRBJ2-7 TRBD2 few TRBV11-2 CASSPFTSGTQGQYF TGTGCCAGCAGCCCCTTTACTAGCGGGACCCAGGGGCAGTACTTC
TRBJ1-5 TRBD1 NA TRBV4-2 CASSPRQGSTRQPQHF TGTGCCAGCAGCCCTCGACAGGGCTCCACTAGGCAGCCCCAGCATTTT
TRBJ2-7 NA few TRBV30 CAWSAQEQYF TGTGCCTGGAGTGCCCAGGAGCAGTACTTC
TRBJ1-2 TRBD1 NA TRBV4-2 CASSQAPGTGTGYTF TGTGCCAGCAGCCAAGCCCCCGGGACAGGGACTGGCTACACCTTC
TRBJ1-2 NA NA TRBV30 CAWGKVGHPGGYGYTF TGTGCCTGGGGGAAAGTCGGGCACCCGGGAGGCTATGGCTACACCTTC
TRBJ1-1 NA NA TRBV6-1 CASSWTDDNTEAFF TGTGCCAGCAGTTGGACAGATGATAACACTGAAGCTTTCTTT
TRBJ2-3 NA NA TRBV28 CASRETLDTQYF TGTGCCAGTCGGGAGACTCTGGATACGCAGTATTTT
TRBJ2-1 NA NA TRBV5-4 CASSPSLGEQFF TGTGCCAGCAGCCCTAGCCTCGGTGAGCAGTTCTTC
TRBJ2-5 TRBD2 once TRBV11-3 CASSPGTSGQETQYF TGTGCCAGCAGCCCGGGGACTAGCGGCCAAGAGACCCAGTACTTC
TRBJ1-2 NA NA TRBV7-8 CASSPRQNQGGYGYTF TGTGCCAGCAGCCCAAGACAGAATCAAGGGGGCTATGGCTACACCTTC
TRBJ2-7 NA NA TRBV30 CAWSGQGYEQYF TGTGCCTGGAGTGGGCAGGGCTACGAGCAGTACTTC
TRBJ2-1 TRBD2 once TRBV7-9 CASSLVRGTTTEQFF TGTGCCAGCAGCTTAGTGCGGGGGACTACCACGGAGCAGTTCTTC
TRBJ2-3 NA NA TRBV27 CASSAFTDTQYF TGTGCCAGCAGCGCGTTCACAGATACGCAGTATTTT
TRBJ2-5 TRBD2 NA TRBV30 CAWSVTRTSGGGETQYF TGTGCCTGGAGTGTTACCCGGACTAGCGGGGGGGGAGAGACCCAGTACTTC
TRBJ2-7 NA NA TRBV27 CASSFSDSYEQYF TGTGCCAGCAGTTTTAGCGACTCCTACGAGCAGTACTTC
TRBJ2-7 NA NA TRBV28 CASSFWGGAYEQYF TGTGCCAGCAGTTTTTGGGGCGGAGCCTACGAGCAGTACTTC
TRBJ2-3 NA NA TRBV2 CASTYTDTQYF TGTGCCAGCACCTACACAGATACGCAGTATTTT
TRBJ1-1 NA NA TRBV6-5 CASSSDRSTEAFF TGTGCCAGCAGTTCGGACAGAAGCACTGAAGCTTTCTTT
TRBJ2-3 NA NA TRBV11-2 CASSASFGTDTQYF TGTGCCAGCAGCGCGAGTTTCGGCACAGATACGCAGTATTTT
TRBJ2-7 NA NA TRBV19 CASSIEGAYEQYF TGTGCCAGTAGTATTGAGGGGGCCTACGAGCAGTACTTC
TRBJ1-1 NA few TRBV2 CASRTGDTEAFF TGTGCCAGCCGAACCGGGGACACTGAAGCTTTCTTT
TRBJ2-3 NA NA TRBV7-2 CASSSPPPSRLSDTQYF TGTGCCAGCAGCTCCCCGCCACCTAGCCGGTTGTCAGATACGCAGTATTTT
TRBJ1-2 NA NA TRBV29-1 CSVVKGLGYTF TGCAGCGTTGTAAAGGGGTTGGGCTACACCTTC
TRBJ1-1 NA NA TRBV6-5 CASSYSYAGLNTEAFF TGTGCCAGCAGTTACTCTTACGCAGGTTTGAACACTGAAGCTTTCTTT
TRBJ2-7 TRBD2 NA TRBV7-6 CASSAGLAGVENEQYF TGTGCCAGCAGCGCGGGACTAGCGGGAGTTGAGAACGAGCAGTACTTC